This T cell receptor beta chain was recovered during a study of graft-versus-host responses after intestinal transplantation (dated by TCRdb to the early 2020s). Regarding the complete study: The transplants that recipients got were multivisceral, liver-intestinal, or isolated intestinal. Of the 20 to 25 intestinal transplant recipients enrolled in the cohort, one of whom was a retransplant, a few patients without pretransplant specimens were excluded. Samples from three later patients were sequenced in-house on an Illumina MiSeq with MiXCR processing rather than by the commercial service. Alloreactive clones were identified by sequencing pre-transplant mixed lymphocyte reaction products and comparing these products with unstimulated pre-transplant donor and recipient T cells. Bulk TCR-beta CDR3 sequencing was used to track graft-versus-host and host-versus-graft alloreactive T cell clones in the graft, circulation and bone marrow after intestinal transplantation. A peak of at least 4% donor T cells among recipient peripheral blood mononuclear cells was the definition used for donor T cell macrochimerism. Anti-thymocyte globulin induction was given to all recipients, followed by maintenance tacrolimus and steroids for two to four years. The paper as a whole reports these results and caveats: The conclusions were limited by the relatively low number and heterogeneity of the intestinal transplant patients. GvH clones were detected in recipient bone marrow, and some of these GvH clones were observed earlier in ileal mucosa or blood, consistent with an intestinal mucosal origin. Early after transplant, peak levels of circulating GvH clones were found to be associated with declines in HvG clones. Patients with donor T cell macrochimerism had high GvH to HvG T cell clonal ratios in their allografts.

The CDR3 contains 13 residues, cysteine and phenylalanine counted. Just the 39-base CDR3 DNA is kept, in frame starting at base 1. V lost 1 base and J lost 7 bases; the stretch between them is 11 bases long. CDR1 SGHTA and CDR2 FQGNSA were looked up in the germline V gene. Remarks on this clone: The specificity of this receptor is unknown. Base qualities were left out, and no much larger clone turns up one base away.

The sample's time point, from its label and the paper: cells obtained before transplantation from donor or recipient. CD3+CD4+ and CD3+CD8+ populations were FACS-sorted from unstimulated pre-transplant donor and recipient cells taken from spleen or lymph nodes. Library preparation used the immunoSEQ multiplex PCR assay. For most patients, genomic DNA was isolated with the Qiagen DNeasy Blood and Tissue Kit and sent frozen to Adaptive Biotechnologies for TCR sequencing. High-throughput TCR-beta CDR3 sequencing of genomic DNA from most patients was performed by Adaptive Biotechnologies. As for the original processing: Adaptive's ImmunoSEQ software supplied the TCR sequencing data for about 18 patients, while MiXCR and VDJtools were used to process three other patients. To correct CD4 versus CD8 sorting errors, any sequence found in both subsets at a frequency ratio below 5:1 was removed. CDR3 nucleotide sequences shared by donor and recipient were removed because the origin of these sequences could not be assigned. To be classed as alloreactive, a clone needed at least 2-fold expansion over unstimulated cells and a minimum CFSE-low frequency of 0.002% (template counts) or 0.001% (read counts). Clones detected in sequenced pre-transplant spleen, lymph node, or MLR CFSE-low populations of the donor or recipient were defined as mappable. The cumulative frequency of alloreactive clones was calculated as a percentage of all sequences, weighted by copy number. Here the immuneACCESS table is served through TCRdb, limited to in-frame sequences with V and J called. Missing clones are a known gap in these copies; in checked studies unresolved V genes cover under half, and the rest lacks a known reason. V, J and clone size derive from that table, while D and trimming were established from the DNA sequence. A total of around 130,000 clones appear in this sample, roughly 92% of them only once. The ten largest clones represent around 0.16% of the sample.

The chain employs TRBV7-2 and TRBJ2-7; a confident D gene designation cannot be given. The sequencing here drew on unstimulated CD4+ T cells sorted from spleen or lymph node cells, taken before intestinal transplant. The clonotype originates from a human donor who received an intestinal transplant. The DNA reads TGTGCCAGCAGCTTAGTCTCTGCTAAGGAGCAGTACTTC. Its protein product is CASSLVSAKEQYF.